This T cell receptor beta chain was found in a study of blood T cell repertoires in COVID-19. Study overall: The origin of the acute and convalescent COVID-19 samples was the United States, Italy and Spain. T cells, B-cell-depleted T cells, or PBMCs supplied cDNA or gDNA.

In the original workflow: Reference gene primer amplification in the assay estimated nucleated cell counts. The table came from immunoSEQ multiplex PCR; TCRdb's copy has only in-frame clones and leaves some out. The V and J calls and clone size were taken over from that table, and D and trimming were inferred from the DNA. The sample lists 200,000 or so clones, roughly 84% seen once, with 18% in the top ten. Seattle's cohort entered during active infection and was followed longitudinally. The length of the CDR3 is 14 residues. Germline assignment: CDR1 ENHRY and CDR2 SYGVKD. V gave up 3 bases and J gave up 6 bases; unmatched junction bases: 8.

The source is a person aged 70 to 85 with COVID-19, enrolled during active disease. The chain links TRBV10-3 to TRBJ2-7; 7 bases match TRBD2. Input material: peripheral blood. The CDR3: CAISDKAGLTEQYF. CDR3 in DNA: TGTGCCATCAGTGATAAAGCGGGACTCACCGAGCAGTACTTC.